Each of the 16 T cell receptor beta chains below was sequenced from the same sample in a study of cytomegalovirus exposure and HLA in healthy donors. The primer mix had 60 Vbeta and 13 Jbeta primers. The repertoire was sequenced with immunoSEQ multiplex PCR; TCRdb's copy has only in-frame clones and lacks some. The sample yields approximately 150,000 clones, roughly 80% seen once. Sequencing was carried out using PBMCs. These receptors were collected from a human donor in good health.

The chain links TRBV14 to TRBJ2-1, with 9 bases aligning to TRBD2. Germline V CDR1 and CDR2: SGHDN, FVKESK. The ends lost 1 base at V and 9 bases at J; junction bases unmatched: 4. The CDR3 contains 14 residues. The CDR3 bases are TGTGCCAGCAGCCAAGGCGGGGGGGCAGCTGAGCAGTTCTTC. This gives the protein CASSQGGGAAEQFF.

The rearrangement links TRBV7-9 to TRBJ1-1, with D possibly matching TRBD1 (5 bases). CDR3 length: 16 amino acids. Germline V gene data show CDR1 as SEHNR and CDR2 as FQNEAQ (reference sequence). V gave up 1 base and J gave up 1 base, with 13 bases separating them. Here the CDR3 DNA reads TGTGCCAGCAGCTTAGGAGCCCAGGGCGCGAACACTGAAGCTTTCTTT. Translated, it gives CASSLGAQGANTEAFF. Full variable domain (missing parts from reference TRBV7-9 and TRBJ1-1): DTGVSQNPRHKITKRGQNVTFRCDPISEHNRLYWYRQTLGQGPEFLTYFQNEAQLEKSRLLSDRFSAERPKGSFSTLEIQRTEQGDSAMYLCASSLGAQGANTEAFFGQGTRLTVV.

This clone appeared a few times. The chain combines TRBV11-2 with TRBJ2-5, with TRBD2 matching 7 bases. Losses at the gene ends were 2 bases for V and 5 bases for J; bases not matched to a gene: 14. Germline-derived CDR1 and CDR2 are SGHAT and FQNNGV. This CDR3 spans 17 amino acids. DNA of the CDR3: TGTGCCAGCAGCTTATGGGTCCGGCGGGAGCATAGGGAGACCCAGTACTTC. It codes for CASSLWVRREHRETQYF.

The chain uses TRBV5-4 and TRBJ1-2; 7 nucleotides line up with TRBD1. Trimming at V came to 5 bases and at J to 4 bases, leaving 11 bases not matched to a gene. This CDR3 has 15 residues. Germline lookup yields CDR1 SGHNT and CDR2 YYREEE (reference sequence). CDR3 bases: TGTGCCAGCAGAGACCCGGGACAGCATCTCTATGGCTACACCTTC. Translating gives CASRDPGQHLYGYTF.

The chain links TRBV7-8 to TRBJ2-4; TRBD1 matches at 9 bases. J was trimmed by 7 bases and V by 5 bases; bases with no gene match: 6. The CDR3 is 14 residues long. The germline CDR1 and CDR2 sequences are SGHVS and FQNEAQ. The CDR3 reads CASSPTGGGNIQYF. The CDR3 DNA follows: TGTGCCAGCAGCCCGACAGGGGGAGGGAACATTCAGTACTTC.

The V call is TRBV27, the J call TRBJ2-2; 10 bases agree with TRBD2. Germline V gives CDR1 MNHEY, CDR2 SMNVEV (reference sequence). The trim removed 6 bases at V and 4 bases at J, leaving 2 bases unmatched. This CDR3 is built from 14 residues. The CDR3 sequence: CASRIAGGTGELFF. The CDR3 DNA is TGTGCCAGCAGGATAGCGGGGGGCACCGGGGAGCTGTTTTTT.

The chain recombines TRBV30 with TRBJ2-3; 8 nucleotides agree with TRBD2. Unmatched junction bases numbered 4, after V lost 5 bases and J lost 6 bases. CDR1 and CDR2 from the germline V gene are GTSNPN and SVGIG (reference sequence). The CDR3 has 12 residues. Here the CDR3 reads CAWRGGRDTQYF. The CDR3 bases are TGTGCCTGGCGGGGGGGCCGGGATACGCAGTATTTT.

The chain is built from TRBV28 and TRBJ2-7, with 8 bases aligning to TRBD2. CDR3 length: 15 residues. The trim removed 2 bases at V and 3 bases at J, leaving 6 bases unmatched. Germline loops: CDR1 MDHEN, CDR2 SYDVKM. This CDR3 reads CASSLEAGVNYEQYF. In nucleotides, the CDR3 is TGTGCCAGCAGTTTAGAAGCGGGAGTTAACTACGAGCAGTACTTC.

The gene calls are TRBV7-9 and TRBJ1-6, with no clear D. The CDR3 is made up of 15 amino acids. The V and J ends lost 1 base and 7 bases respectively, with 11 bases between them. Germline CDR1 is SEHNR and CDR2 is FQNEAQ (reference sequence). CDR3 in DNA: TGTGCCAGCAGCTTAGGAGGTGGCGGAAATTCACCCCTCCACTTT. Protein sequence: CASSLGGGGNSPLHF.

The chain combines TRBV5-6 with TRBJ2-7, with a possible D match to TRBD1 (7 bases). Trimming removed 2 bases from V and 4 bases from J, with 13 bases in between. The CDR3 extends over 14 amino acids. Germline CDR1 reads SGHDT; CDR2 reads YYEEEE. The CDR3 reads CASSFTGAGYEQYF. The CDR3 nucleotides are TGTGCCAGCAGCTTCACAGGGGCGGGGTACGAGCAGTACTTC.

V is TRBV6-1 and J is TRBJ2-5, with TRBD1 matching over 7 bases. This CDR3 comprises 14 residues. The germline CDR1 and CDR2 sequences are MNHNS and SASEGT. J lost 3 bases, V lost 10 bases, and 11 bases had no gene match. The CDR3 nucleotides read TGTGCCACCTATATAGGGACAGCCAAAGAGACCCAGTACTTC. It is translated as CATYIGTAKETQYF.

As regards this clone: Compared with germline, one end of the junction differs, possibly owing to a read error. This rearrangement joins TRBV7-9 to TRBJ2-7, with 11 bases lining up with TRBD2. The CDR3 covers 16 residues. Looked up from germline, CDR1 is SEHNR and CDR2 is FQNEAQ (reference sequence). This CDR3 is CSSSLDRSGRAHEQYF. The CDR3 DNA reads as TGTTCCAGCAGCTTAGACCGTAGCGGGAGGGCCCACGAGCAGTACTTC.

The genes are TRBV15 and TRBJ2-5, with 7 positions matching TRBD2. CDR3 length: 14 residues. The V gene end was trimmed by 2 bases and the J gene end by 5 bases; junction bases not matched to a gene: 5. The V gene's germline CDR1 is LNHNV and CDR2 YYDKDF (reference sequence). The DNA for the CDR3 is TGTGCCACCAGCAGAAAGCGGGATGGGGAGACCCAGTACTTC. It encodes CATSRKRDGETQYF.

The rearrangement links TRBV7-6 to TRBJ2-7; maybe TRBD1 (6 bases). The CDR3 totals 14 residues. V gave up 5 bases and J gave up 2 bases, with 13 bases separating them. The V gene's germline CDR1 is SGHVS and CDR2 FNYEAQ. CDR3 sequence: CASSTGTGPYEQYF. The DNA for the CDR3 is TGTGCCAGCAGCACCGGCACAGGGCCCTACGAGCAGTACTTC.

CDR3 loop: CATDFLGTSGTHPSTDTQYF. The CDR3 DNA is TGTGCCACCGACTTTCTCGGAACTAGCGGGACGCACCCAAGCACAGATACGCAGTATTTT. The chain joins TRBV2 to TRBJ2-3; 10 positions match TRBD2. V was pared by 10 bases and J by 0 bases, with 22 bases of the junction left unmatched. This CDR3 has 20 residues. Germline loops: CDR1 SNHLY, CDR2 FYNNEI.

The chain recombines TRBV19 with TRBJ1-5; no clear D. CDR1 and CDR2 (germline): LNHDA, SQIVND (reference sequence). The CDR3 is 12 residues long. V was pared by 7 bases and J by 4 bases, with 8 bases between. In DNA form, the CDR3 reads TGTGCCAGTAAAACAAGAAATCAGCCCCAGCATTTT. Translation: CASKTRNQPQHF.